A selection of T cell receptor beta chains follows, all from one sample in a study of cytomegalovirus exposure and HLA in healthy donors. The method was immunoSEQ multiplex PCR; TCRdb's version includes in-frame clones alone and lacks a portion of them. The sample carries about 140,000 clones, under 80% recorded once. The sequencing sample was made of PBMCs. The receptors were gathered from a male donor in good health and CMV-seronegative. Each CDR3 is given without its conserved first and last residue. Part of the rows lack a size; the others show once, few, many or a class for expanded clones.

CDR3,length,size,V
SVGPRKNTGELF,12,.,TRBV29-1
ASSFGGGTGELF,12,.,TRBV7-3
ASSLAHSSYEQY,12,.,TRBV5-1
ASGHRPDRATGELF,14,.,TRBV12-5
ASSAKPGQTYNEQF,14,.,TRBV7-7
ASRPTGRTEAF,11,.,TRBV2
ASSLTPTGVEQY,12,.,TRBV6-5
ASSASVNTEAF,11,few,TRBV9
ASSQDLGVEQY,11,.,TRBV4-1
ASSLGTSGSSYNEQF,15,few,TRBV11-2
ASSWPDINYGYP,12,.,TRBV5-1
ASSEWGQGAEAF,12,.,TRBV25-1
ASSVVDSLSGNTIY,14,.,TRBV9
ILAGVWVSSTDTQY,14,.,TRBV29-1
ASSARDRGINTEAF,14,.,TRBV19